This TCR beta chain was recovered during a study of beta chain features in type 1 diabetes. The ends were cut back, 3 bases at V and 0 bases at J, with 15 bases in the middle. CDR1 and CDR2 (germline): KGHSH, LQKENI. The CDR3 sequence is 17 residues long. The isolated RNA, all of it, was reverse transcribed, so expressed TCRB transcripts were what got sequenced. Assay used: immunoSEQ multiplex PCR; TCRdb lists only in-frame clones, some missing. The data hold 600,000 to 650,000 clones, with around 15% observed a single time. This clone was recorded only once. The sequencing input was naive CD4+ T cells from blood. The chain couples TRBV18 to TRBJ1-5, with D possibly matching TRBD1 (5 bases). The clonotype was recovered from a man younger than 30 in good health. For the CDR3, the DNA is TGTGCCAGCTCACCTTCGTCCGGGGGAAATAGCAATCAGCCCCAGCATTTT. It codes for CASSPSSGGNSNQPQHF.